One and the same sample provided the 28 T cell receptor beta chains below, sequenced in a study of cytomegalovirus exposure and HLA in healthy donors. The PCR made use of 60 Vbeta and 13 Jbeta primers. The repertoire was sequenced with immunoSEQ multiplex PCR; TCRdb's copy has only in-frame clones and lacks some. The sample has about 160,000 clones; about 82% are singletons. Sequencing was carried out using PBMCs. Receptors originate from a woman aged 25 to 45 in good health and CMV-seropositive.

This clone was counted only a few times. CDR3 bases: TGTGCCAGCAGCTGCCCCCGGGACAGGGAAGATGAGCAGTTCTTC. Its protein is CASSCPRDREDEQFF. V usage is TRBV12-1 and J usage is TRBJ2-1; the D call of TRBD1 is as the table states it, not checked on the DNA. TRBV12-1 is labeled a pseudogene. The CDR3 covers 15 residues.

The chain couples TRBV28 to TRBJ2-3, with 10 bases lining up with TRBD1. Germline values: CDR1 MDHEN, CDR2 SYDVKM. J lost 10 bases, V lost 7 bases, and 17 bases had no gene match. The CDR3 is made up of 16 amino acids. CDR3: CASTTLSGQGYGAQYF. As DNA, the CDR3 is TGTGCCAGCACCACCCTCTCGGGACAGGGGTACGGCGCGCAGTATTTT.

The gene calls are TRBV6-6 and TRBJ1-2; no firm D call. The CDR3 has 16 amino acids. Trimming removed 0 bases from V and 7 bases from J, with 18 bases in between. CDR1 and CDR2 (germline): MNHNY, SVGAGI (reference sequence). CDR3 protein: CASSYSQSGEVGGYTF. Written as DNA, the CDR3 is TGTGCCAGCAGTTACTCCCAAAGTGGAGAGGTTGGTGGCTACACCTTC.

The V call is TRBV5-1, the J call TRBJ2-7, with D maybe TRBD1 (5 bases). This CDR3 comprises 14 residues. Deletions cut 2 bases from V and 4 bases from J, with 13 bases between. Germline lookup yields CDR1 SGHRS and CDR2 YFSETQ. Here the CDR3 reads CASSFSGPPYEQYF. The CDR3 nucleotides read TGCGCCAGCAGCTTTTCAGGGCCCCCATACGAGCAGTACTTC. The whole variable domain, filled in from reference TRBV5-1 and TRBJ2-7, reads KAGVTQTPRYLIKTRGQQVTLSCSPISGHRSVSWYQQTPGQGLQFLFEYFSETQRNKGNFPGRFSGRQFSNSRSEMNVSTLELGDSALYLCASSFSGPPYEQYFGPGTRLTVT.

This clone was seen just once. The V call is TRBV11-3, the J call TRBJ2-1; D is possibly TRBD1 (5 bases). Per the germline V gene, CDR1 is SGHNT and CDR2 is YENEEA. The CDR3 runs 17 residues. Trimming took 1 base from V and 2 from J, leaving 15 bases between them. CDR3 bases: TGTGCCAGCAGCTTAGCAGGGTCGGCAGGGACCTACAATGAGCAGTTCTTC. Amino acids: CASSLAGSAGTYNEQFF.

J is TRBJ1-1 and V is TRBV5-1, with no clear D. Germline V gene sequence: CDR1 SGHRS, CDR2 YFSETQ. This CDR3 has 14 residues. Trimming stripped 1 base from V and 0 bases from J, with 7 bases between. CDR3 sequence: CASSLSHLNTEAFF. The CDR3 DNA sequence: TGCGCCAGCAGCTTGAGCCACCTGAACACTGAAGCTTTCTTT.

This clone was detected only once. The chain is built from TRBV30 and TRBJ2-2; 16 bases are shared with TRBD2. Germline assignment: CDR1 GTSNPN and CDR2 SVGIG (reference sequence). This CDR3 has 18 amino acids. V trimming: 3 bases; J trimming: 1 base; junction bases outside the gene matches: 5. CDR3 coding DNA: TGTGCCTGGAGGGGGACTAGCGGGGGGGCTTGGAACACCGGGGAGCTGTTTTTT. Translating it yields CAWRGTSGGAWNTGELFF.

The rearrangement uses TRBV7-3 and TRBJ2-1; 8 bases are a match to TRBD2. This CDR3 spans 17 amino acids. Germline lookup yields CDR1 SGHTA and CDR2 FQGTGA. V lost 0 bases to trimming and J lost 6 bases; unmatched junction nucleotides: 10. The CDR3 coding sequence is TGTGCCAGCAGCTTAACGTGGGCCCCCCTAGCGGGCAATGAGCAGTTCTTC. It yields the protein CASSLTWAPLAGNEQFF.

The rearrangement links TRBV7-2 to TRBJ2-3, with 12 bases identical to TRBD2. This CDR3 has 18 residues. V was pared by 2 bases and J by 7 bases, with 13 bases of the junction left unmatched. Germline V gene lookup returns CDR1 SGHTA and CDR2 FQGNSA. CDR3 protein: CASSLRLAGGLGLNTQYF. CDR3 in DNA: TGTGCCAGCAGCTTACGGCTAGCGGGGGGGCTCGGTTTGAATACGCAGTATTTT.

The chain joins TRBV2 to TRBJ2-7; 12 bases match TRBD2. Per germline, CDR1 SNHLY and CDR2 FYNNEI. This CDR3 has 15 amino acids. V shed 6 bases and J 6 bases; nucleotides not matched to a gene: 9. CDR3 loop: CASRNLLAGGREQYF. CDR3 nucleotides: TGTGCCAGCAGGAACCTCCTAGCGGGGGGGCGCGAGCAGTACTTC.

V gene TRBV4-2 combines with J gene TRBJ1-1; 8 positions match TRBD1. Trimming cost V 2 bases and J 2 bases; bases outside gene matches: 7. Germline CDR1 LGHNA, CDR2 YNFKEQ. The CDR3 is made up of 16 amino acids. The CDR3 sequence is CASSQSWDRRNTEAFF. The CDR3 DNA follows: TGTGCCAGCAGCCAATCGTGGGACAGGAGAAACACTGAAGCTTTCTTT.

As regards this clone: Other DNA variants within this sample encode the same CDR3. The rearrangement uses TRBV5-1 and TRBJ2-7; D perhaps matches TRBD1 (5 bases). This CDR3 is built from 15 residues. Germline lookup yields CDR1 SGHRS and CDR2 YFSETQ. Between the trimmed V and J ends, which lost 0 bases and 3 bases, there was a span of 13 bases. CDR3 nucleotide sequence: TGCGCCAGCAGCTTGGTTCGGCAGGGCGGCTACGAGCAGTACTTC. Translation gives CASSLVRQGGYEQYF.

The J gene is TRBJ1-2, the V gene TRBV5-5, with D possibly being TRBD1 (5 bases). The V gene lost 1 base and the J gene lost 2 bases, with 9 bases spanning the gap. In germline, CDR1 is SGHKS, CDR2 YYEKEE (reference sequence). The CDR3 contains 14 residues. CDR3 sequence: CASSLLGPNYGYTF. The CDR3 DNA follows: TGTGCCAGCAGCTTGTTGGGGCCGAACTATGGCTACACCTTC.

The CDR3 nucleotides are TGTGCCAGCAGACTAGGGATGACCTCGAGCTCCTACAATGAGCAGTTCTTC. Protein: CASRLGMTSSSYNEQFF. The V and J genes are TRBV7-9 and TRBJ2-1, with D tentatively TRBD2 (5 bases). The germline V gene has CDR1 SEHNR and CDR2 FQNEAQ (reference sequence). Between the trimmed V and J ends, which lost 6 bases and 0 bases, there was a span of 18 bases. CDR3 length: 17 residues.

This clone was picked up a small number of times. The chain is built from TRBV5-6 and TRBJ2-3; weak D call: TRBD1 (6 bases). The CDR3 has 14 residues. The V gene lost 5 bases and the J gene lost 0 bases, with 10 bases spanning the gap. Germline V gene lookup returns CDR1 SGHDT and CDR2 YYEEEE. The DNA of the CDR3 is TGTGCCAGCAGGTCCACAGGGAGCACAGATACGCAGTATTTT. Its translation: CASRSTGSTDTQYF.

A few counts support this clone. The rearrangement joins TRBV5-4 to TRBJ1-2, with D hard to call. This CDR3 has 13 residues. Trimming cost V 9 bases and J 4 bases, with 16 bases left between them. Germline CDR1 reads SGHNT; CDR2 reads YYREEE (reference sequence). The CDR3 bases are TGTGCCACCACGGGAGGGCGGGGCTATGGCTACACCTTC. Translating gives CATTGGRGYGYTF.

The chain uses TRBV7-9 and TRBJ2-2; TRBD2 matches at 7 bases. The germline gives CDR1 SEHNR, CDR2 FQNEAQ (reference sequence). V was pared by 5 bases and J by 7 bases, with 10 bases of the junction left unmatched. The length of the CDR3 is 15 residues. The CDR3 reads CASSLDAGVNGELFF. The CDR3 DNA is TGTGCCAGCAGCCTCGATGCGGGGGTTAACGGGGAGCTGTTTTTT.

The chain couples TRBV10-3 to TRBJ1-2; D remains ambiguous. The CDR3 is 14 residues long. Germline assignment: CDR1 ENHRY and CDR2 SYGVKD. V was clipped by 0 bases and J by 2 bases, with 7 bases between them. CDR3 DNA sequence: TGTGCCATCAGTGAGTCAACTCTGAACTATGGCTACACCTTC. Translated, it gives CAISESTLNYGYTF.

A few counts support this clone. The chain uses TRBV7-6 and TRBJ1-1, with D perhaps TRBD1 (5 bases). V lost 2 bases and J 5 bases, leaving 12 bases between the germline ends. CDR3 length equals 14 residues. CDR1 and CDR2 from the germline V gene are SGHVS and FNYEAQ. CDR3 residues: CASSLTGRETEAFF. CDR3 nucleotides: TGTGCCAGCAGCTTAACGGGACGGGAGACTGAAGCTTTCTTT.

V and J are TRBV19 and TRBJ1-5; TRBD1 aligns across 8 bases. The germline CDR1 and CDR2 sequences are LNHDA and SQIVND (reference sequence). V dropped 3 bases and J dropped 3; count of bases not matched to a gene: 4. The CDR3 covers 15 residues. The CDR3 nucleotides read TGTGCCAGTAGTATCAGGGGGCGGGTCAATCAGCCCCAGCATTTT. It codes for CASSIRGRVNQPQHF.

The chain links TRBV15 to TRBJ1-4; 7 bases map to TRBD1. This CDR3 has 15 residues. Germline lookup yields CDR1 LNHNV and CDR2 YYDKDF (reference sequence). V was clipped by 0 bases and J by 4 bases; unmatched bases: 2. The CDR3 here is CATSRDRGSNEKLFF. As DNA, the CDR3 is TGTGCCACCAGCAGAGACAGGGGGAGTAATGAAAAACTGTTTTTT.

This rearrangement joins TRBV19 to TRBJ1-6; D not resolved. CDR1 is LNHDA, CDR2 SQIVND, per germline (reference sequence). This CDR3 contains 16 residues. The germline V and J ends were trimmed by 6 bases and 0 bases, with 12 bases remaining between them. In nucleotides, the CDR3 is TGTGCCAGTAGAGACCTCGGGAGCTCCTATAATTCACCCCTCCACTTT. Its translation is CASRDLGSSYNSPLHF.

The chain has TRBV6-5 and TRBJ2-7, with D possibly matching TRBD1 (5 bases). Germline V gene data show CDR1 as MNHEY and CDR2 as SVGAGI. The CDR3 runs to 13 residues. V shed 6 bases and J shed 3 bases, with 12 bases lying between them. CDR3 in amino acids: CASSSQGRYEQYF. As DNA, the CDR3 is TGTGCCAGCAGCAGTCAGGGCCGCTACGAGCAGTACTTC.

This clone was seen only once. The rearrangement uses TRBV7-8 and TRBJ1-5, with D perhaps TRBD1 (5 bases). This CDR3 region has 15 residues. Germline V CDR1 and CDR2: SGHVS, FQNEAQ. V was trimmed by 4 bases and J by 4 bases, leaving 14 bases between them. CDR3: CASSSGRGPNQPQHF. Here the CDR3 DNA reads TGTGCCAGCAGCTCCGGAAGGGGCCCGAATCAGCCCCAGCATTTT.

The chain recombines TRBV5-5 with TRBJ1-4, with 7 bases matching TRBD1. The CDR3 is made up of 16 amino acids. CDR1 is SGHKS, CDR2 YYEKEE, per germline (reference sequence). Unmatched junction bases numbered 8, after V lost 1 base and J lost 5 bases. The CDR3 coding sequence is TGTGCCAGCAGCTTGCTCTCTTCGGACAGGAATGAAAAACTGTTTTTT. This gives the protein CASSLLSSDRNEKLFF.

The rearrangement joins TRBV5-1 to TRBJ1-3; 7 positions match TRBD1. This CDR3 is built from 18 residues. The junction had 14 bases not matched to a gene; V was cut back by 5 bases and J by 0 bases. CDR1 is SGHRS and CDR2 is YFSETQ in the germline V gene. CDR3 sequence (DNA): TGCGCCAGCAGGAAGAGCTGGGGACAGTCAGGCTCTGGAAACACCATATATTTT. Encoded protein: CASRKSWGQSGSGNTIYF.

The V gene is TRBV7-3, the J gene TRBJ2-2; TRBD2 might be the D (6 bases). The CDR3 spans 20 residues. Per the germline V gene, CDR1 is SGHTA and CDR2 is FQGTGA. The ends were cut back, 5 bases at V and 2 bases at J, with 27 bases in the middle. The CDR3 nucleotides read TGTGCCAGCAGCCCAACTCCGGGACTGGATACTCTTTTTAACACCGGGGAGCTGTTTTTT. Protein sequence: CASSPTPGLDTLFNTGELFF.

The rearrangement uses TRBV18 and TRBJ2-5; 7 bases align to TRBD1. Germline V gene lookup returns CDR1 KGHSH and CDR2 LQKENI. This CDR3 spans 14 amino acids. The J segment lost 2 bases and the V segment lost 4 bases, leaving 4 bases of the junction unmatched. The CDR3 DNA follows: TGTGCCAGCTCACTCGGACAGGCACAAGAGACCCAGTACTTC. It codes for CASSLGQAQETQYF.